This TCR beta chain came from a study of cytomegalovirus exposure and HLA in healthy donors. Germline V CDR1 and CDR2: PRHDT, FYEKMQ (reference sequence). With 9 bases removed from V and 1 base from J, the gap between germline ends came to 13 bases. The CDR3 sequence is 13 residues long. The PCR contained 60 Vbeta and 13 Jbeta primers. Profiled with immunoSEQ multiplex PCR; TCRdb holds only in-frame clones, not every one. In the table there are around 150,000 clones, about 66% of which are singletons. The source is a human donor in good health. Sequenced input: PBMCs. The chain joins TRBV13 to TRBJ2-7, with D perhaps matching TRBD2 (5 bases). CDR3 amino acids: CASKVRASYEQYF. The CDR3 bases are TGTGCCAGTAAGGTGCGGGCGTCCTACGAGCAGTACTTC.